What follows are 32 T cell receptor beta chains derived from one specimen sequenced in a study of blood T cells in healthy people across ages. Using a J-beta primer mix together with a sample-barcoded 5' primer, a second PCR was run for roughly 7 to 12 cycles. MiXCR was run by TCRdb on the 5' RACE reads, yielding one entry per CDR3 protein. This sample has some 1.4 million distinct CDR3 sequences, with about 40% found just once. Sequencing was done on a sample of blood. Every receptor here comes from a young woman in good health.

V usage is TRBV3-1 and J usage is TRBJ2-7; the match to TRBD2 covers 15 bases. The trim removed 0 bases at V and 10 bases at J, leaving 13 bases unmatched. Per germline, CDR1 LGHDT and CDR2 YNNKEL (reference sequence). The CDR3 totals 18 residues. CDR3 residues: CASSQEGTSGGIQETQYF. The CDR3 DNA is TGTGCCAGCAGCCAAGAGGGGACTAGCGGGGGGATACAAGAAACCCAGTACTTC.

The rearrangement joins TRBV7-9 to TRBJ2-1; D is perhaps TRBD2 (5 bases). Trimming removed 3 bases from V and 8 bases from J, with 17 bases in between. Per germline, CDR1 SEHNR and CDR2 FQNEAQ (reference sequence). The CDR3 is 15 residues long. CDR3 in amino acids: CASSFSASSQDEQFF. The CDR3 DNA reads as TGTGCCAGCAGCTTTAGCGCCTCATCCCAGGATGAGCAGTTCTTC.

This clonotype was seen a few times. V is TRBV20-1 and J is TRBJ2-7; D unresolved. The germline CDR1 and CDR2 sequences are DFQATT and SNEGSKA (reference sequence). V shed 3 bases and J shed 3 bases, with 9 bases lying between them. The CDR3 extends over 12 amino acids. In nucleotides, the CDR3 is TGCAGTGCTAGTTCGGGCAGCTACGAGCAGTACTTC. Amino acid sequence: CSASSGSYEQYF.

The chain carries TRBV29-1 and TRBJ2-1, with D possibly matching TRBD2 (7 bases). The CDR3 consists of 14 residues. The V end was cut by 8 bases, the J end by 8 bases, with 22 bases between. Per germline, CDR1 SQVTM and CDR2 ANQGSEA. In DNA form, the CDR3 reads TGCAGCTCAAGGGGGGGGGGCCTGGACGATGAGCAGTTCTTC. It codes for CSSRGGGLDDEQFF.

The gene calls are TRBV27 and TRBJ2-6, with 7 bases matching TRBD2. This CDR3 has 18 residues. Unmatched junction bases numbered 12, after V lost 7 bases and J lost 0 bases. CDR1 is MNHEY, CDR2 SMNVEV, per germline (reference sequence). CDR3: CASKFGREYTSGANVLTF. CDR3 in DNA: TGTGCCAGCAAGTTTGGGAGGGAGTACACCTCTGGGGCCAACGTCCTGACTTTC. Using reference TRBV27 and TRBJ2-6 for the parts outside the CDR3, the full variable domain is EAQVTQNPRYLITVTGKKLTVTCSQNMNHEYMSWYRQDPGLGLRQIYYSMNVEVTDKGDVPEGYKVSRKEKRNFPLILESPSPNQTSLYFCASKFGREYTSGANVLTFGAGSRLTVL.

This clonotype was seen ten or more times. The chain uses TRBV10-3 and TRBJ2-3; TRBD1 matches at 9 bases. V lost 1 base, J lost 3 bases, and 8 bases stayed unmatched. The CDR3 totals 17 residues. Per the germline V gene, CDR1 is ENHRY and CDR2 is SYGVKD. The chain's CDR3 is CAISEWGTGKTTDTQYF. The CDR3 bases are TGTGCCATCAGTGAGTGGGGGACAGGGAAGACAACAGATACGCAGTATTTT.

This clonotype was seen more than once but under ten times. The V and J genes are TRBV6-6 and TRBJ2-1; TRBD2 is a possible D gene (5 bases). Germline CDR1 reads MNHNY; CDR2 reads SVGAGI (reference sequence). The CDR3 has 13 residues. V was shortened by 4 bases and J by 9 bases, with 13 bases between the two germline ends. CDR3 nucleotide sequence: TGTGCCAGCAGTTTATACCTACGGGGTGAGCAGTTCTTC. It specifies CASSLYLRGEQFF.

The chain combines TRBV5-6 with TRBJ1-6, with no clear D. Germline lookup yields CDR1 SGHDT and CDR2 YYEEEE. V lost 0 bases and J 7 bases, leaving 11 bases between the germline ends. The CDR3 contains 15 residues. As DNA, the CDR3 is TGTGCCAGCAGCTTGGATTGGAACAGCAATTCACCCCTCCACTTT. This sequence encodes CASSLDWNSNSPLHF.

The chain joins TRBV11-2 to TRBJ2-3; 9 bases map to TRBD2. The CDR3 covers 15 residues. With 3 bases clipped from V and 4 bases from J, the junction kept 5 bases outside the gene matches. Germline CDR1 is SGHAT and CDR2 is FQNNGV. Here the CDR3 reads CASSFSGGGADTQYF. The CDR3 DNA reads TGTGCCAGCAGCTTTAGCGGGGGAGGGGCAGATACGCAGTATTTT.

This clonotype has a handful of counts. V and J are TRBV2 and TRBJ2-1; weak D call: TRBD2 (6 bases). CDR1 and CDR2 (germline): SNHLY, FYNNEI. The ends were cut back, 6 bases at V and 15 bases at J, with 21 bases in the middle. The CDR3 consists of 13 residues. The CDR3 DNA is TGTGCCAGCAGGGAACTAGCCACTCACGGTAGGTTCTTC. Its translation is CASRELATHGRFF.

The CDR3 nucleotides read TGTGCCAGCAGTTACCCCGCGACAGGTGGTGAAGGCTACACCTTC. Translated: CASSYPATGGEGYTF. This chain links TRBV28 with TRBJ1-2; D possibly corresponds to TRBD1 (6 bases). The CDR3 extends over 15 amino acids. CDR1 MDHEN and CDR2 SYDVKM come from the germline V gene. V lost 4 bases to trimming and J lost 8 bases, with 20 bases between them.

As for this clonotype: Possible read error: a much larger clone is one base away. This sequence joins TRBV6-2 or TRBV6-3 and TRBJ2-7; no definite D call. The CDR3 consists of 11 residues. Trimming removed 2 bases from V and 7 bases from J, with 6 bases in between. Germline lookup yields CDR1 MNHEY and CDR2 SVGEGT. The DNA of the CDR3 is TGTGCCAGCAGTTACACTCAAGAGCAGTACTTC. Translation gives CASSYTQEQYF.

The sample holds a few counts of this clonotype. The chain combines TRBV11-2 with TRBJ2-1; 9 nucleotides match TRBD2. V lost 1 base, J lost 6 bases, and 4 bases stayed unmatched. CDR1 and CDR2 from the germline V gene are SGHAT and FQNNGV. The CDR3 spans 15 residues. The DNA of the CDR3 is TGTGCCAGCAGCTTAGTCTTGCGGGAGGGCAATGAGCAGTTCTTC. This translates into CASSLVLREGNEQFF.

V and J are TRBV27 and TRBJ1-4; the D gene is possibly TRBD1 (5 bases). The CDR3 runs to 13 residues. The V and J ends lost 11 bases and 7 bases respectively, with 17 bases between them. The germline CDR1 and CDR2 sequences are MNHEY and SMNVEV (reference sequence). The CDR3: CAVRRGWGEKLFF. The CDR3 coding sequence is TGTGCCGTGAGACGGGGGTGGGGTGAAAAACTGTTTTTT.

This clonotype occurred a few times. The chain couples TRBV20-1 to TRBJ2-1, with 12 positions matching TRBD2. V dropped 3 bases and J dropped 7; count of bases not matched to a gene: 10. Germline CDR1 and CDR2: DFQATT and SNEGSKA (reference sequence). The CDR3 has 16 amino acids. DNA for the CDR3: TGCAGTGCTAGTTATCTAGCGGGAGGGCCTGGGAATGAGCAGTTCTTC. This encodes CSASYLAGGPGNEQFF.

CDR3: CASSQEWTETQYF. The CDR3 DNA is TGCGCCAGCAGCCAAGAATGGACAGAGACCCAGTACTTC. The chain has TRBV5-1 and TRBJ2-5, with D unclear. The germline V gene has CDR1 SGHRS and CDR2 YFSETQ. The CDR3 sequence is 13 residues long. Trimming took 4 bases from V and 4 from J, leaving 11 bases between them.

This clonotype was seen more than once but under ten times. The chain recombines TRBV3-1 with TRBJ2-1, with a tentative D call TRBD1 (6 bases). Germline V CDR1 and CDR2: LGHDT, YNNKEL (reference sequence). This CDR3 has 15 residues. The germline V and J ends were trimmed by 4 bases and 4 bases, with 14 bases remaining between them. Here the CDR3 reads CASSPRGAQYNEQFF. CDR3 coding DNA: TGTGCCAGCAGCCCCAGGGGCGCTCAATACAATGAGCAGTTCTTC.

The CDR3 sequence is CASSQSGTAMNTEAFF. In DNA form, the CDR3 reads TGTGCCAGCAGCCAGAGCGGGACAGCAATGAACACTGAAGCTTTCTTT. V usage is TRBV3-1 and J usage is TRBJ1-1, with 7 bases lining up with TRBD1. The CDR3 covers 16 residues. The V and J ends lost 3 bases and 0 bases, in that order; junction bases with no gene match: 7. The V gene's germline CDR1 is LGHDT and CDR2 YNNKEL (reference sequence).

J is TRBJ2-3 and V is TRBV18; 9 bases line up with TRBD1. Germline V gene sequence: CDR1 KGHSH, CDR2 LQKENI. This CDR3 comprises 16 residues. V dropped 0 bases and J dropped 4; count of bases not matched to a gene: 5. The CDR3 DNA sequence: TGTGCCAGCTCACCACCCGGGACAGGGCGGGCAGATACGCAGTATTTT. It codes for CASSPPGTGRADTQYF.

This clonotype was observed at least ten times. The chain has TRBV6-5 and TRBJ1-5; D is undetermined. Germline CDR1 and CDR2: MNHEY and SVGAGI. The CDR3 is 13 residues long. V was trimmed by 5 bases and J by 0 bases, leaving 5 bases between them. CDR3 nucleotide sequence: TGTGCCAGCAGTCCAGTTAGCAATCAGCCCCAGCATTTT. Its translation: CASSPVSNQPQHF.

Comment on this clonotype: This sequence may be a read error, since a much larger clone differs from it by one base. The chain couples TRBV15 to TRBJ2-7; 8 positions agree with TRBD1. Trimming took 1 base from V and 7 from J; bases not matched to a gene: 12. The CDR3 totals 16 residues. Germline V CDR1 and CDR2: LNHNV, YYDKDF (reference sequence). The CDR3 nucleotides are TGTGCCACCAGCAGAGTGACCGGGACAGGTCACAATGAGCAGTACTTC. It yields the protein CATSRVTGTGHNEQYF.

This chain uses TRBV12-5 with TRBJ1-6; a weak D match, TRBD1 (6 bases). This CDR3 spans 11 amino acids. V lost 5 bases and J lost 12, with 8 bases in between. Germline V gene data show CDR1 as LGHNT and CDR2 as FRNRAP. The CDR3 DNA reads TGTGCTAGTGGTGAGGGGGGACCCCTCCACTTT. As protein: CASGEGGPLHF.

The chain couples TRBV14 to TRBJ2-6, with 8 nucleotides matching TRBD1. CDR3 length: 15 residues. The J segment lost 4 bases and the V segment lost 4 bases, leaving 3 bases of the junction unmatched. CDR1 and CDR2 from the germline V gene are SGHDN and FVKESK. The CDR3 sequence: CASSPTGGGANVLTF. For the CDR3, the DNA is TGTGCCAGCAGCCCAACAGGGGGAGGGGCCAACGTCCTGACTTTC.

The chain carries TRBV3-1 and TRBJ1-2; no firm D call. This CDR3 is built from 13 residues. Trimming left V 3 bases short and J 2 bases short, with 7 bases between. Germline V gene data show CDR1 as LGHDT and CDR2 as YNNKEL (reference sequence). DNA of the CDR3: TGTGCCAGCAGCCAGCCCGGAAACTATGGCTACACCTTC. It encodes CASSQPGNYGYTF.

This clonotype occurred a few times. This rearrangement joins TRBV7-9 to TRBJ2-6; either TRBD1 or TRBD2 may supply D (5 bases each). Germline V CDR1 and CDR2: SEHNR, FQNEAQ (reference sequence). The length of the CDR3 is 15 residues. V gave up 0 bases and J gave up 3 bases, with 6 bases separating them. CDR3 DNA sequence: TGTGCCAGCAGCTTAGCGGGGGATGGGGCCAACGTCCTGACTTTC. It codes for CASSLAGDGANVLTF.

This clonotype occurred a few times. The V and J genes are TRBV6-5 and TRBJ2-1; 7 bases line up with TRBD2. The CDR3 has 14 residues. Trimming cost V 6 bases and J 8 bases; bases outside gene matches: 10. The germline CDR1 and CDR2 sequences are MNHEY and SVGAGI. CDR3 sequence reads: CASRGRVAGHEQFF. As DNA, the CDR3 is TGTGCCAGCAGGGGACGGGTAGCGGGTCATGAGCAGTTCTTC.

This clonotype was detected only a few times. The chain links TRBV7-2 to TRBJ2-3; 14 positions match TRBD2. V lost 4 bases to trimming and J lost 9 bases; unmatched junction nucleotides: 9. This CDR3 is 16 amino acids long. Germline V lookup: CDR1 SGHTA, CDR2 FQGNSA. CDR3: CASSSSGTSGSQTQYF. CDR3 nucleotide sequence: TGTGCCAGCAGCTCCTCCGGGACTAGCGGGAGTCAGACGCAGTATTTT.

The chain links TRBV11-2 to TRBJ2-7, with a possible D match to TRBD2 (6 bases). Deletions cut 4 bases from V and 7 bases from J, with 20 bases between. Germline V gene lookup returns CDR1 SGHAT and CDR2 FQNNGV. The CDR3 is made up of 15 amino acids. The CDR3 region has the DNA TGTGCCAGCAGCTCCCGAGTAGCGGTAAACAATGAGCAGTACTTC. Amino acids: CASSSRVAVNNEQYF.

The V and J genes are TRBV20-1 and TRBJ2-7, with 9 nucleotides matching TRBD2. V trimming: 4 bases; J trimming: 3 bases; junction bases outside the gene matches: 4. The CDR3 extends over 13 amino acids. Germline assignment: CDR1 DFQATT and CDR2 SNEGSKA (reference sequence). In DNA, the CDR3 is TGCAGTGCTACTAGCGGGAATTTCTACGAGCAGTACTTC. This gives the protein CSATSGNFYEQYF.

The rearrangement uses TRBV11-2 and TRBJ1-2, with TRBD1 as a possible D gene (6 bases). This CDR3 is 14 amino acids long. Germline-derived CDR1 and CDR2 are SGHAT and FQNNGV. Between the trimmed V and J ends, which lost 5 bases and 4 bases, there was a span of 14 bases. For the CDR3, the DNA is TGTGCCAGCAGCCTTGCGGGGGCTCTCTATGGCTACACCTTC. Translating gives CASSLAGALYGYTF.

Note on this clonotype: This may be a read error, as it is one base from a much larger clone. The chain combines TRBV10-3 with TRBJ2-5; possible D gene TRBD2, 5 bases. The CDR3 length is 12 residues. Looked up from germline, CDR1 is ENHRY and CDR2 is SYGVKD. The chain's CDR3 is CAISVRGETLYF. As DNA, the CDR3 is TGTGCCATCAGTGTGCGTGGGGAGACCCTGTACTTC.

DNA of the CDR3: TGCGCCAGCAGCCAAGATGGGCCTAGCGGGGGGGGAACCAATGAGCAGTACTTC. Amino acid sequence: CASSQDGPSGGGTNEQYF. This chain uses TRBV4-1 with TRBJ2-1, with 12 bases identical to TRBD2. The DNA end favors TRBJ2-7, so the J call may be wrong. Per the germline V gene, CDR1 is MGHRA and CDR2 is YSYEKL. The CDR3 is made up of 18 amino acids.